Sequencing of this TCR beta chain was carried out in a study of blood T cell repertoires in COVID-19. Across the study: Material from acute and convalescent COVID-19 was sourced from the United States, Italy and Spain. PBMCs, B-cell-depleted T cells, or T cells provided the cDNA or gDNA that made up the material.

In the original processing: Reference gene primers were amplified, and this amplification served to estimate nucleated cell counts. Libraries were prepared by immunoSEQ multiplex PCR; TCRdb keeps only in-frame clonotypes and omits some of them. That table is the source of V, J and clone size, and D and trimming were worked out from the DNA. The sample includes 75,000 to 95,000 clones, about 73% of them seen just once. Enrollment of patients from Seattle took place during active infection, with longitudinal follow-up. The sample consisted of peripheral blood. The clonotype was recovered from a man aged 55 to 70 with COVID-19, enrolled during active disease.

CDR3 region: CASSRTGTGAYEQYF. The CDR3 DNA reads TGTGCCAGCAGCCGCACCGGGACAGGGGCCTACGAGCAGTACTTC. The J gene is TRBJ2-7, the V gene TRBV14; 10 bases agree with TRBD1. The V gene end was trimmed by 4 bases and the J gene end by 2 bases; junction bases not matched to a gene: 5. The CDR3 runs 15 residues. Germline CDR1 reads SGHDN; CDR2 reads FVKESK.